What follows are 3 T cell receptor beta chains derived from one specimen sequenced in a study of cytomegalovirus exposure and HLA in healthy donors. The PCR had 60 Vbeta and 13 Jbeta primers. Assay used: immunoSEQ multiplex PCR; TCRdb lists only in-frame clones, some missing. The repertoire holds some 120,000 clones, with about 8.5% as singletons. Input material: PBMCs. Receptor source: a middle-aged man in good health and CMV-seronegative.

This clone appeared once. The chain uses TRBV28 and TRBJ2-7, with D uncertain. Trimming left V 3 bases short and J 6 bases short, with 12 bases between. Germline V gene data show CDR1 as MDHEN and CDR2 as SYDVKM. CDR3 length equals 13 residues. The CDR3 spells CASSFSVTAEQYF. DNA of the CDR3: TGTGCCAGCAGTTTTAGTGTAACTGCCGAGCAGTACTTC.

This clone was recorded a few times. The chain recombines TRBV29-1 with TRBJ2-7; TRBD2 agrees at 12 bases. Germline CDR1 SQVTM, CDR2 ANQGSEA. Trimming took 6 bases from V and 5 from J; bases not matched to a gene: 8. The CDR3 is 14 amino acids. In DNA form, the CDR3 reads TGCAGCGTACGACTAGCGGGGGACTTTGACGAGCAGTACTTC. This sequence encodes CSVRLAGDFDEQYF.

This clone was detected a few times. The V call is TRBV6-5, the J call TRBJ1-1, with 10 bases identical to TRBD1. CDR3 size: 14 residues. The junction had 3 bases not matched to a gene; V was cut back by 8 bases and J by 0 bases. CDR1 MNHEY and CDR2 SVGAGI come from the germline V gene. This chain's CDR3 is CASGDRGMNTEAFF. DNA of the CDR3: TGTGCCAGCGGGGACAGGGGAATGAACACTGAAGCTTTCTTT.